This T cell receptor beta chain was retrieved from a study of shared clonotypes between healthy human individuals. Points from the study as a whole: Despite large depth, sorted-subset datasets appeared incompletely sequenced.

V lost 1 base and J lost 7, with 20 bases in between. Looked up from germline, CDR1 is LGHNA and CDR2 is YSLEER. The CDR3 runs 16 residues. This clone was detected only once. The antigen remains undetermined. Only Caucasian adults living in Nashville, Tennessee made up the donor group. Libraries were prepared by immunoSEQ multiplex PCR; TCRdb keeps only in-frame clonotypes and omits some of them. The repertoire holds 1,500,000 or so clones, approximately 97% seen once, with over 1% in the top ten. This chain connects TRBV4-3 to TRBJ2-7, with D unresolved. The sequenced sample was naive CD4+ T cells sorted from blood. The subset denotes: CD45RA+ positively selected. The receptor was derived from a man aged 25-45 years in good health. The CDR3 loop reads CASSQVSAALFREQYF. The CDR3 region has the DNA TGCGCCAGCAGCCAAGTTTCGGCAGCATTGTTCCGGGAGCAGTACTTC.